The 26 T cell receptor beta chains given below trace back to one sample, sequenced in a study of shared clonotypes between healthy human individuals. Some clones are missing from TCRdb's copy, which holds only in-frame ones; the method was immunoSEQ multiplex PCR. The repertoire consists of 300,000 to 400,000 clones, with over 70% occurring once and the leading ten covering 8.5% to 12%. Sample: memory CD4+ T cells sorted from blood. The subset was: CD45RA-negative fraction. The receptors come from a man younger than 40 in good health.

This clone has at least ten counts. This chain connects TRBV5-1 to TRBJ2-7, with 7 nucleotides matching TRBD1. Germline V gene sequence: CDR1 SGHRS, CDR2 YFSETQ. This CDR3 has 13 amino acids. Losses at the gene ends were 7 bases for V and 0 bases for J; bases not matched to a gene: 4. DNA for the CDR3: TGCGCCAGCCAGACAGGGCCCTCCTACGAGCAGTACTTC. It codes for CASQTGPSYEQYF.

This clone was observed a handful of times. The gene calls are TRBV6-1 and TRBJ1-5, with D maybe TRBD1 (6 bases). CDR1 MNHNS and CDR2 SASEGT come from the germline V gene. The CDR3 totals 13 residues. Trimming left V 10 bases short and J 4 bases short, with 14 bases between. The DNA for the CDR3 is TGTGCCACCCTCAGACAGGCAAATCAGCCCCAGCATTTT. Protein: CATLRQANQPQHF.

Of note for this clone: Other DNA sequences in this sample translate to the same CDR3. The chain combines TRBV2 with TRBJ2-2; the D is unclear. The CDR3 has 11 residues. Deletions cut 6 bases from V and 8 bases from J, with 7 bases between. Germline values: CDR1 SNHLY, CDR2 FYNNEI. In DNA, the CDR3 is TGTGCCAGCAGAGACCCGGGGGAGCTGTTTTTT. Translating it yields CASRDPGELFF.

The table lists this clone with many counts. This rearrangement joins TRBV5-1 to TRBJ2-4; 9 bases map to TRBD2. V trimming: 3 bases; J trimming: 5 bases; junction bases outside the gene matches: 15. This CDR3 has 18 residues. Germline loops: CDR1 SGHRS, CDR2 YFSETQ. The CDR3 nucleotides read TGCGCCAGCAGCTCCACCGCTAGCGGGACTACCACTGAAAACATTCAGTACTTC. Residues: CASSSTASGTTTENIQYF. The whole variable domain, remainder taken from reference TRBV5-1 and TRBJ2-4, is KAGVTQTPRYLIKTRGQQVTLSCSPISGHRSVSWYQQTPGQGLQFLFEYFSETQRNKGNFPGRFSGRQFSNSRSEMNVSTLELGDSALYLCASSSTASGTTTENIQYFGAGTRLSVL.

This sequence joins TRBV5-1 and TRBJ2-7; 10 bases are shared with TRBD2. The CDR3 loop spans 15 amino acids. Trimming at V came to 0 bases and at J to 2 bases, leaving 2 bases not matched to a gene. Germline CDR1 is SGHRS and CDR2 is YFSETQ. Here the CDR3 DNA reads TGCGCCAGCAGCTTGGAACTAGCGGGAACCTACGAGCAGTACTTC. Translated, it gives CASSLELAGTYEQYF.

The chain recombines TRBV19 with TRBJ2-7; no definite D call. Deletions cut 3 bases from V and 4 bases from J, with 16 bases between. This CDR3 has 15 amino acids. The germline V gene has CDR1 LNHDA and CDR2 SQIVND (reference sequence). The DNA of the CDR3 is TGTGCCAGTAGTATTGTGGGCAGGCTGCGGTACGAGCAGTACTTC. Translating gives CASSIVGRLRYEQYF.

The chain recombines TRBV10-3 with TRBJ1-1; D is perhaps TRBD1 (5 bases). CDR1 ENHRY and CDR2 SYGVKD come from the germline V gene. Trimming pared 6 bases from V and 4 bases from J, leaving 15 bases between. This CDR3 has 14 amino acids. The CDR3 DNA sequence: TGTGCCATCAGACCCGTGGGGGGATCCACTGAAGCTTTCTTT. Translated: CAIRPVGGSTEAFF.

J is TRBJ2-1 and V is TRBV7-9; D is perhaps TRBD1 (6 bases). Trimming stripped 8 bases from V and 0 bases from J, with 14 bases between. CDR3 length: 15 amino acids. Germline V gives CDR1 SEHNR, CDR2 FQNEAQ (reference sequence). DNA of the CDR3: TGTGCCAGCGGGGGCTCATCGGGCTCCTACAATGAGCAGTTCTTC. Its protein product is CASGGSSGSYNEQFF.

The rearrangement links TRBV30 to TRBJ2-7; a weak D match, TRBD2 (6 bases). The V gene lost 0 bases and the J gene lost 9 bases, with 15 bases spanning the gap. There are 13 residues in the CDR3. Looked up from germline, CDR1 is GTSNPN and CDR2 is SVGIG (reference sequence). CDR3 sequence (DNA): TGTGCCTGGAGTGTACTGGAGGGGTCCGGGCAGTACTTC. This encodes CAWSVLEGSGQYF.

The CDR3 DNA reads as TGCGCCAGCAGCTTGGTTTGGGGACTAGCCCTCAATGAGCAGTTCTTC. Translation: CASSLVWGLALNEQFF. V usage is TRBV5-1 and J usage is TRBJ2-1, with 9 bases that match TRBD2. There are 16 residues in the CDR3. Germline V CDR1 and CDR2: SGHRS, YFSETQ. V gave up 0 bases and J gave up 6 bases; unmatched junction bases: 7.

The rearrangement uses TRBV6-5 and TRBJ1-4; D possibly corresponds to TRBD1 (5 bases). V lost 6 bases and J 5 bases, leaving 13 bases between the germline ends. The CDR3 totals 14 residues. Germline V gene data show CDR1 as MNHEY and CDR2 as SVGAGI. The CDR3 here is CASRRDRPNEKLFF. The CDR3 DNA reads as TGTGCCAGCAGGCGAGACAGACCGAATGAAAAACTGTTTTTT.

This chain links TRBV19 with TRBJ2-2, with 9 bases that match TRBD1. J gave up 5 bases and V 5 bases, and 3 bases lay outside the gene matches. The CDR3 is 14 amino acids. The germline CDR1 and CDR2 sequences are LNHDA and SQIVND (reference sequence). DNA of the CDR3: TGTGCCAGTAGTGTGACAGGGGGTACCGGGGAGCTGTTTTTT. Residues: CASSVTGGTGELFF.

This chain links TRBV6-1 with TRBJ2-3, with 7 bases that match TRBD2. From germline, CDR1 is MNHNS and CDR2 SASEGT. After removal of 3 bases from V and 3 bases from J, the junction contained 15 bases not matched to a gene. This CDR3 spans 18 amino acids. CDR3 coding DNA: TGTGCCAGCAGTGATATCGGTGGCGGGAGAAGATCTACAGATACGCAGTATTTT. Protein sequence: CASSDIGGGRRSTDTQYF.

The rearrangement uses TRBV7-9 and TRBJ2-1; a weak D match, TRBD1 (6 bases). The CDR3 is made up of 16 amino acids. CDR1 and CDR2 from the germline V gene are SEHNR and FQNEAQ (reference sequence). Trimming stripped 6 bases from V and 2 bases from J, with 17 bases between. DNA of the CDR3: TGTGCCAGCAGTTCTAGACTACGGACAGCCTACAATGAGCAGTTCTTC. It yields the protein CASSSRLRTAYNEQFF.

This rearrangement joins TRBV2 to TRBJ2-5; D possibly corresponds to TRBD2 (6 bases). The CDR3 spans 14 residues. V lost 5 bases and J lost 2, with 12 bases in between. Germline CDR1 and CDR2: SNHLY and FYNNEI. CDR3 coding DNA: TGTGCCAGCAGTCGCGGGACGGCACAAGAGACCCAGTACTTC. Protein: CASSRGTAQETQYF.

V is TRBV7-9 and J is TRBJ1-2; 7 bases fit TRBD1. With V trimmed by 5 bases and J by 1 base, 4 bases remained unmatched. Germline V gives CDR1 SEHNR, CDR2 FQNEAQ (reference sequence). The CDR3 totals 14 residues. Written as DNA, the CDR3 is TGTGCCAGCAGCGGCGGGACAGTTAACTATGGCTACACCTTC. This codes for CASSGGTVNYGYTF.

The chain is built from TRBV4-1 and TRBJ2-5; D possibly corresponds to TRBD1 (5 bases). Looked up from germline, CDR1 is MGHRA and CDR2 is YSYEKL. V was cut by 1 base and J by 7 bases, with 16 bases left in between. The CDR3 is 15 residues long. The CDR3 region is CASSQGVTDSGTQYF. The CDR3 nucleotides read TGCGCCAGCAGCCAAGGGGTGACAGACTCGGGGACCCAGTACTTC.

The chain carries TRBV19 and TRBJ2-1, with 8 positions matching TRBD1. Germline assignment: CDR1 LNHDA and CDR2 SQIVND (reference sequence). V was pared by 2 bases and J by 6 bases, with 18 bases of the junction left unmatched. The CDR3 is made up of 19 amino acids. The CDR3 bases are TGTGCCAGTAGTATAACCCCAGGCAGGGGGCTAAATAGGGTCAATGAGCAGTTCTTC. Translated: CASSITPGRGLNRVNEQFF.

In this sample, this clone turned up once. Different DNA sequences within this sample yield the same CDR3. The chain recombines TRBV6-4 with TRBJ2-1, with 8 bases matching TRBD2. Germline-derived CDR1 and CDR2 are MRHNA and SNTAGT. The CDR3 totals 15 residues. V shed 2 bases, J shed 0 bases, and the junction held 0 bases outside the gene matches. The CDR3 loop reads CASSDSGSSYNEQFF. The CDR3 DNA is TGTGCCAGCAGTGACAGCGGGAGCTCCTACAATGAGCAGTTCTTC.

The J gene is TRBJ2-1, the V gene TRBV13; 10 positions agree with TRBD2. The CDR3 is 16 amino acids. Germline trimming cut 4 bases from V and 9 bases from J; bases unmatched to any gene: 12. Germline CDR1 PRHDT, CDR2 FYEKMQ (reference sequence). CDR3: CASSSWRSGRAGEQFF. The CDR3 DNA is TGTGCCAGCAGCTCCTGGAGGAGCGGGAGGGCCGGTGAGCAGTTCTTC.

The chain links TRBV27 to TRBJ2-4, with D uncertain. Germline V CDR1 and CDR2: MNHEY, SMNVEV (reference sequence). Trimming left V 8 bases short and J 0 bases short, with 11 bases between. This CDR3 has 14 amino acids. Written as DNA, the CDR3 is TGTGCCAGCGCTCCCCAGATAGCCAAAAACATTCAGTACTTC. It specifies CASAPQIAKNIQYF.

This rearrangement joins TRBV5-4 to TRBJ2-7, with D uncertain. This CDR3 has 15 residues. Trimming took off 1 base at V and 3 bases at J, with 14 bases between the two ends. Germline V gene sequence: CDR1 SGHNT, CDR2 YYREEE (reference sequence). The CDR3 here is CASSLSPRGSYEQYF. The CDR3 DNA follows: TGTGCCAGCAGCTTGTCCCCTCGAGGCAGCTACGAGCAGTACTTC. Full variable domain (missing parts from reference TRBV5-4 and TRBJ2-7): ETGVTQSPTHLIKTRGQQVTLRCSSQSGHNTVSWYQQALGQGPQFIFQYYREEENGRGNFPPRFSGLQFPNYSSELNVNALELDDSALYLCASSLSPRGSYEQYFGPGTRLTVT.

J is TRBJ2-1 and V is TRBV7-2; no definite D call. CDR3 size: 12 residues. V lost 0 bases and J lost 10, with 7 bases in between. Germline CDR1 is SGHTA and CDR2 is FQGNSA. CDR3 amino acids: CASSLAGREQFF. In DNA, the CDR3 is TGTGCCAGCAGCTTAGCTGGAAGGGAGCAGTTCTTC. The entire variable domain, with the rest obtained from reference TRBV7-2 and TRBJ2-1, is as follows: GAGVSQSPSNKVTEKGKDVELRCDPISGHTALYWYRQSLGQGLEFLIYFQGNSAPDKSGLPSDRFSAERTGGSVSTLTIQRTQQEDSAVYLCASSLAGREQFFGPGTRLTVL.

The chain recombines TRBV7-9 with TRBJ1-4; D unclear. This CDR3 has 15 amino acids. Germline lookup yields CDR1 SEHNR and CDR2 FQNEAQ (reference sequence). Trimming pared 5 bases from V and 4 bases from J, leaving 14 bases between. CDR3 residues: CASSPLGRNNEKLFF. CDR3 nucleotide sequence: TGTGCCAGCAGCCCCCTTGGTCGGAATAATGAAAAACTGTTTTTT. The whole variable domain, remainder taken from reference TRBV7-9 and TRBJ1-4, is DTGVSQNPRHKITKRGQNVTFRCDPISEHNRLYWYRQTLGQGPEFLTYFQNEAQLEKSRLLSDRFSAERPKGSFSTLEIQRTEQGDSAMYLCASSPLGRNNEKLFFGSGTQLSVL.

This CDR3 is CASSPSLNTEAFF. The CDR3 nucleotides read TGTGCCAGTAGTCCCTCGTTGAACACTGAAGCTTTCTTT. The gene calls are TRBV19 and TRBJ1-1; no firm D call. The CDR3 sequence is 13 residues long. The germline CDR1 and CDR2 sequences are LNHDA and SQIVND (reference sequence). With 5 bases removed from V and 0 bases from J, the gap between germline ends came to 7 bases.

To note about this clone: Other DNA sequences in this sample translate to the same CDR3. The CDR3 protein is CAWSVQGDQPQHF. As DNA, the CDR3 is TGTGCCTGGAGTGTCCAGGGGGACCAGCCCCAGCATTTT. The V gene is TRBV30, the J gene TRBJ1-5, with TRBD1 matching over 7 bases. Looked up from germline, CDR1 is GTSNPN and CDR2 is SVGIG (reference sequence). J gave up 7 bases and V 0 bases, and 3 bases lay outside the gene matches. This CDR3 has 13 residues.